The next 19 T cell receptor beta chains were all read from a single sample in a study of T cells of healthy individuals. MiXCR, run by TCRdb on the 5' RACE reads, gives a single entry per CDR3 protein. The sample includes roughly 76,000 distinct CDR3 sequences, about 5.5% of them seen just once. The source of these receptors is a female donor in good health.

The CDR3 DNA reads as TGTGCCAGAGTAACCGGGACAGGGGGCGAGCAGTACTTC. Protein product: CARVTGTGGEQYF. The J gene is TRBJ2-7, the V gene TRBV21-1; the tabulated D call, TRBD1, remains unverified against the DNA. TRBV21-1 is described as a pseudogene. The CDR3 is made up of 13 amino acids.

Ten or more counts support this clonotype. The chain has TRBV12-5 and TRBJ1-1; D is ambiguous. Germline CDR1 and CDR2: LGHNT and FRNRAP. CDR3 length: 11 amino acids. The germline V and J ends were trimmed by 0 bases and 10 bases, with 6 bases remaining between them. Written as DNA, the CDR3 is TGTGCTAGTGGTTTGGTACGTGGAGCTTTCTTT. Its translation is CASGLVRGAFF.

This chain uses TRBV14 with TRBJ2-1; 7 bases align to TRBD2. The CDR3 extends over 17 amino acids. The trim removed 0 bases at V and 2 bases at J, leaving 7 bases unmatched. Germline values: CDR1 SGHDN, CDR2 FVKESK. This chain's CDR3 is CASSQDEPSGTYNEQFF. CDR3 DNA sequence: TGTGCCAGCAGCCAAGATGAGCCTAGCGGCACCTACAATGAGCAGTTCTTC. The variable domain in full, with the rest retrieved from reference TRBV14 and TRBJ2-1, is EAGVTQFPSHSVIEKGQTVTLRCDPISGHDNLYWYRRVMGKEIKFLLHFVKESKQDESGMPNNRFLAERTGGTYSTLKVQPAELEDSGVYFCASSQDEPSGTYNEQFFGPGTRLTVL.

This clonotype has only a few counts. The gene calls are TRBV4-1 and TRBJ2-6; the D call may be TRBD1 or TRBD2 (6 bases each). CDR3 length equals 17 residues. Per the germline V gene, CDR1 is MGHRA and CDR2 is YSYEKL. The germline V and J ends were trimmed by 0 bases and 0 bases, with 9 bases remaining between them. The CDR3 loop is CASSQEGGLSGANVLTF. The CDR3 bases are TGCGCCAGCAGCCAAGAAGGGGGACTCTCTGGGGCCAACGTCCTGACTTTC.

DNA for the CDR3: TGTGCCAGCAGTCGGACAGGCCTCGGCAATCAGCCCCAGCATTTT. Protein sequence: CASSRTGLGNQPQHF. J is TRBJ1-5 and V is TRBV6-1; 7 nucleotides line up with TRBD1. Per the germline V gene, CDR1 is MNHNS and CDR2 is SASEGT. The CDR3 loop spans 15 amino acids. V trimming: 5 bases; J trimming: 2 bases; junction bases outside the gene matches: 6.

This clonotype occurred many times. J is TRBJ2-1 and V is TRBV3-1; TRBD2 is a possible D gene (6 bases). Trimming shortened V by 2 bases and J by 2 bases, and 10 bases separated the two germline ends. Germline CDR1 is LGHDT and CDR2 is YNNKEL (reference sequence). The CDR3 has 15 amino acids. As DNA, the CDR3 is TGTGCCAGCAGCCAAAATTCGGGGGCCTACAATGAGCAGTTCTTC. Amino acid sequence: CASSQNSGAYNEQFF.

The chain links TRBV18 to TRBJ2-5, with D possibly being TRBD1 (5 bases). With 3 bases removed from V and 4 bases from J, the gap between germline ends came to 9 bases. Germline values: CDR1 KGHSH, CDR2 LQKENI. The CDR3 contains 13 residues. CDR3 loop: CASSPRQPETQYF. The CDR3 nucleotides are TGTGCCAGCTCACCTCGACAGCCAGAGACCCAGTACTTC.

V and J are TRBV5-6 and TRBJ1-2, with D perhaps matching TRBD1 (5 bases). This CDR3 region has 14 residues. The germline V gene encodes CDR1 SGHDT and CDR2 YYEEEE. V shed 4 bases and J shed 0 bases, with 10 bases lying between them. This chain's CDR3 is CASSQDTPNYGYTF. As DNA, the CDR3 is TGTGCCAGCAGCCAGGACACCCCTAACTATGGCTACACCTTC.

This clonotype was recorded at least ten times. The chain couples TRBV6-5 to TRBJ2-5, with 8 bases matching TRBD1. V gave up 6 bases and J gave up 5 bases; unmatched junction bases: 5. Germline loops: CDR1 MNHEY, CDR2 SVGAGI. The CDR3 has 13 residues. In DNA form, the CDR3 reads TGTGCCAGCAGCCCCAGGGGGCTGGAGACCCAGTACTTC. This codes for CASSPRGLETQYF.

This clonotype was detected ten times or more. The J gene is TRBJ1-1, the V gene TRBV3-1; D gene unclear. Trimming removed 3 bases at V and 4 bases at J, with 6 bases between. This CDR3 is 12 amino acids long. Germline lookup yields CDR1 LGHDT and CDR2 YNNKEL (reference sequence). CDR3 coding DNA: TGTGCCAGCAGCCAGGGAATCACTGAAGCTTTCTTT. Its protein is CASSQGITEAFF.

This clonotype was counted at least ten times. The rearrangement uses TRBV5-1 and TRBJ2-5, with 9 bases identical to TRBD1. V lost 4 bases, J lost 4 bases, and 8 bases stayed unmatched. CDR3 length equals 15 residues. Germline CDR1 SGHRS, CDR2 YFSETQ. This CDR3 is CASSVTGTGLETQYF. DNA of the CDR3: TGCGCCAGCAGCGTAACCGGGACAGGGTTAGAGACCCAGTACTTC. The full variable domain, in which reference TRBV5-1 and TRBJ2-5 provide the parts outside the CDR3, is KAGVTQTPRYLIKTRGQQVTLSCSPISGHRSVSWYQQTPGQGLQFLFEYFSETQRNKGNFPGRFSGRQFSNSRSEMNVSTLELGDSALYLCASSVTGTGLETQYFGPGTRLLVL.

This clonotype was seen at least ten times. The CDR3 sequence: CAISSGSANEKLFF. The CDR3 bases are TGTGCCATCAGCTCAGGGTCAGCTAATGAAAAACTGTTTTTT. The V and J genes are TRBV10-3 and TRBJ1-4; weak D call: TRBD1 (5 bases). From germline, CDR1 is ENHRY and CDR2 SYGVKD. With 6 bases removed from V and 3 bases from J, the gap between germline ends came to 11 bases. The CDR3 is 14 amino acids.

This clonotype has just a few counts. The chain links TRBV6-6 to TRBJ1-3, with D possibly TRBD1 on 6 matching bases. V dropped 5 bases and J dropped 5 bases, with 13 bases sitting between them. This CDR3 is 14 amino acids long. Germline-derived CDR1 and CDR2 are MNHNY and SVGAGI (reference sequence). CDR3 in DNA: TGTGCCAGCAGTGGCTCGGGACAAAGAAACACCATATATTTT. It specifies CASSGSGQRNTIYF.

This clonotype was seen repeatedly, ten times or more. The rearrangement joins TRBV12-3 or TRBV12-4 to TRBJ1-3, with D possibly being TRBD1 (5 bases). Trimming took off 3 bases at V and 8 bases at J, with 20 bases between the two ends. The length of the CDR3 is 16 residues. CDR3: CASSFRRGLSPHTIYF. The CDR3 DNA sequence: TGTGCCAGCAGTTTCCGACGGGGACTTTCACCCCACACCATATATTTT.

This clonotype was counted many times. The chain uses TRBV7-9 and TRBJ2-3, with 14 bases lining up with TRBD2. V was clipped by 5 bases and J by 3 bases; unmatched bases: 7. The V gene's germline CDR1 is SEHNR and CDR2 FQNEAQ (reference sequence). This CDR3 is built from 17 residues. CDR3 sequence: CASSPGLAGARTDTQYF. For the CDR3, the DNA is TGTGCCAGCAGCCCGGGACTAGCGGGAGCGAGGACAGATACGCAGTATTTT.

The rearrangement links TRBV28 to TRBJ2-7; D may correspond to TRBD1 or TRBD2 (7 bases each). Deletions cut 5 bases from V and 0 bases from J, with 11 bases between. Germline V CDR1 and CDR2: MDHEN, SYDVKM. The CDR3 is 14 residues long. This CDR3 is CASSGGDSSYEQYF. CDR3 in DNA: TGTGCCAGCAGTGGGGGGGACAGCTCCTACGAGCAGTACTTC. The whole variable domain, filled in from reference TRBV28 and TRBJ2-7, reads DVKVTQSSRYLVKRTGEKVFLECVQDMDHENMFWYRQDPGLGLRLIYFSYDVKMKEKGDIPEGYSVSREKKERFSLILESASTNQTSMYLCASSGGDSSYEQYFGPGTRLTVT.

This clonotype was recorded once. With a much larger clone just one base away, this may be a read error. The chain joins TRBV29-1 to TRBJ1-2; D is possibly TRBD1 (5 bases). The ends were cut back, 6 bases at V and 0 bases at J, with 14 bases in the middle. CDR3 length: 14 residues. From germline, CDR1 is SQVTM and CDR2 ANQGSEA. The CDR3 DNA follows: TGCAGCGTGCTATCGGACACATCTAACTATGGCTACACCTTC. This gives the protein CSVLSDTSNYGYTF.

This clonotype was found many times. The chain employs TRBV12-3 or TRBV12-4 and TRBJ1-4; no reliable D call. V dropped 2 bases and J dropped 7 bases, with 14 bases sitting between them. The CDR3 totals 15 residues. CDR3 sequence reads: CASSLLSGRGEKLFF. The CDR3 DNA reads TGTGCCAGCAGTTTATTGTCAGGACGTGGTGAAAAACTGTTTTTT.

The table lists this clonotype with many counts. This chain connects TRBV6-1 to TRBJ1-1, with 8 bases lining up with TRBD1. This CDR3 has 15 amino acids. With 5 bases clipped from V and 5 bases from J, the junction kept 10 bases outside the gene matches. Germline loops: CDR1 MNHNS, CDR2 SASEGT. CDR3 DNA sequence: TGTGCCAGCAGTTCAAATACAGGGGGAAGGACTGAAGCTTTCTTT. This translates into CASSSNTGGRTEAFF.